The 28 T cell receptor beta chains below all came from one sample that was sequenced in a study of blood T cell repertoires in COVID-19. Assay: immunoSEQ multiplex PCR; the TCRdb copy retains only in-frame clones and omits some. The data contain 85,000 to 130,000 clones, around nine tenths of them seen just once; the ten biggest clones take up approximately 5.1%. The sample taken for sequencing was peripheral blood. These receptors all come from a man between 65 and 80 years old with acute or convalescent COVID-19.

In DNA form, the CDR3 reads TGTGCCAGTAGTATTCGACAGGTCTATGGCTACACCTTC. The encoded protein is CASSIRQVYGYTF. The chain joins TRBV19 to TRBJ1-2, with a weak D call TRBD1 (6 bases). V was cut by 3 bases and J by 4 bases, with 9 bases left in between. The CDR3 sequence is 13 residues long. Looked up from germline, CDR1 is LNHDA and CDR2 is SQIVND (reference sequence).

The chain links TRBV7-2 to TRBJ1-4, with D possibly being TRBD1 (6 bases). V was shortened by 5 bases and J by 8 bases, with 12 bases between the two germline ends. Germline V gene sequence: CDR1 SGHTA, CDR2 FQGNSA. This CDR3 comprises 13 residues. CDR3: CASSPRGQEKLFF. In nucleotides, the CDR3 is TGTGCCAGCAGCCCAAGAGGACAGGAAAAACTGTTTTTT.

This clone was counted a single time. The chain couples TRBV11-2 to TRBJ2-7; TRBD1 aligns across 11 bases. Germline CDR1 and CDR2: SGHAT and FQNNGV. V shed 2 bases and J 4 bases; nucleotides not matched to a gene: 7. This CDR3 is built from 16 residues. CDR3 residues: CASSLIEGTGGYEQYF. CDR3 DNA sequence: TGTGCCAGCAGCTTAATTGAAGGGACAGGGGGTTACGAGCAGTACTTC.

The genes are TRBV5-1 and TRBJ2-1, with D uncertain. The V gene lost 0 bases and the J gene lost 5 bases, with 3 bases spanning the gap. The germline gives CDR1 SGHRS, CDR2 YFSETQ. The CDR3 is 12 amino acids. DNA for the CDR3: TGCGCCAGCAGCTTGGGTAACAATGAGCAGTTCTTC. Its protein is CASSLGNNEQFF.

The CDR3 nucleotides read TGTGCCAGCAGTACCGGGAGCGACACAGATACGCAGTATTTT. Encoded protein: CASSTGSDTDTQYF. V and J are TRBV25-1 and TRBJ2-3, with D possibly being TRBD2 (6 bases). Trimming shortened V by 5 bases and J by 2 bases, and 11 bases separated the two germline ends. The CDR3 runs to 14 residues. Germline loops: CDR1 MGHDK, CDR2 SYGVNS.

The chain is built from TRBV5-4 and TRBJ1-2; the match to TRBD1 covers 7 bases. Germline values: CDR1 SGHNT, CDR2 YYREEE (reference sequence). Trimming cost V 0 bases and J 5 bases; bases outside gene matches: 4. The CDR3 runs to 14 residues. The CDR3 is CASSLDGRGYGYTF. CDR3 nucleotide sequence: TGTGCCAGCAGCTTGGATGGCAGGGGGTATGGCTACACCTTC. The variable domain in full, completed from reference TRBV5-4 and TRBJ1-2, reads ETGVTQSPTHLIKTRGQQVTLRCSSQSGHNTVSWYQQALGQGPQFIFQYYREEENGRGNFPPRFSGLQFPNYSSELNVNALELDDSALYLCASSLDGRGYGYTFGSGTRLTVV.

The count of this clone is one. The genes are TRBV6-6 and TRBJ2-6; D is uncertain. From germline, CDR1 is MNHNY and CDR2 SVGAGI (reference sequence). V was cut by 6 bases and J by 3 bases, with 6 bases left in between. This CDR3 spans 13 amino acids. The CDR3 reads CASRTGGANVLTF. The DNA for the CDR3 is TGTGCCAGCAGGACGGGTGGGGCCAACGTCCTGACTTTC.

The CDR3 sequence is CASSVQGVGTEAFF. The CDR3 nucleotides read TGTGCCAGCAGCGTACAGGGGGTAGGGACTGAAGCTTTCTTT. The chain couples TRBV5-5 to TRBJ1-1; 8 bases map to TRBD1. The CDR3 runs 14 residues. Germline CDR1 reads SGHKS; CDR2 reads YYEKEE (reference sequence). Trimming cost V 4 bases and J 5 bases; bases outside gene matches: 7.

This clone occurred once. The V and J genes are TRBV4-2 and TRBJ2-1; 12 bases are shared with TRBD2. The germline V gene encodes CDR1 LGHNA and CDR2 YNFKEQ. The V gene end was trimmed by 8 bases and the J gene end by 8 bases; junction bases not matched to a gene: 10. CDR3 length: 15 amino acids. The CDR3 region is CASGRRTSGNHEQFF. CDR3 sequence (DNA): TGTGCCAGCGGCCGGCGGACTAGCGGGAATCATGAGCAGTTCTTC.

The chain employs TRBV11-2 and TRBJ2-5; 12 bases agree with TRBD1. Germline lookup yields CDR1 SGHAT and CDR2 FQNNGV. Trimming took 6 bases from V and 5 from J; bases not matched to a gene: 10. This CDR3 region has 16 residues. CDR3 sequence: CASSYRGQGAFETQYF. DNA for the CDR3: TGTGCCAGCAGTTATAGGGGACAGGGGGCTTTTGAGACCCAGTACTTC.

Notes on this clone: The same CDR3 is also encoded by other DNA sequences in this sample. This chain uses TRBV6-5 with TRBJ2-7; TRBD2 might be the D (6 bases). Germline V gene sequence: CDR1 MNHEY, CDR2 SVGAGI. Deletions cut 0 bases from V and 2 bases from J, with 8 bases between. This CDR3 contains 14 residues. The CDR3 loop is CASSYSGGTYEQYF. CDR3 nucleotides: TGTGCCAGCAGTTACTCCGGGGGAACCTACGAGCAGTACTTC.

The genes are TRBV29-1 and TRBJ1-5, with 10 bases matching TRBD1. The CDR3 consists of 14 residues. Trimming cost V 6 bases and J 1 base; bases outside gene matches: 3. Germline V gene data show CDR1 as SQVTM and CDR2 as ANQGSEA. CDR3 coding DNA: TGCAGCGTCGGGACAGGGGTGAGCAATCAGCCCCAGCATTTT. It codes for CSVGTGVSNQPQHF.

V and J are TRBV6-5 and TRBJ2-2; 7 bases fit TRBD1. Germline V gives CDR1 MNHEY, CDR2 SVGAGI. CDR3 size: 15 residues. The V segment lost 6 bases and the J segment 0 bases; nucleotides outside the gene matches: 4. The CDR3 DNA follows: TGTGCCAGCAGACGGGACAGCGCGAACACCGGGGAGCTGTTTTTT. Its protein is CASRRDSANTGELFF.

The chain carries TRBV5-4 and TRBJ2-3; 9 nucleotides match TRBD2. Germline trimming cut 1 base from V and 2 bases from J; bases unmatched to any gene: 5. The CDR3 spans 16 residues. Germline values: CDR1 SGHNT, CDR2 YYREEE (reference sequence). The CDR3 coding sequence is TGTGCCAGCAGCTTGAAGAGCGGGAGGCTCACAGATACGCAGTATTTT. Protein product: CASSLKSGRLTDTQYF.

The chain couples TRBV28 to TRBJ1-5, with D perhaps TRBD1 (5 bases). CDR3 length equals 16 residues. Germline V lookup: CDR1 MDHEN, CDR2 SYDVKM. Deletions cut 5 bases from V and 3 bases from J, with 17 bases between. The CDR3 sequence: CASSPYLGGDNQPQHF. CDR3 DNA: TGTGCCAGCAGTCCGTACCTCGGGGGGGACAATCAGCCCCAGCATTTT. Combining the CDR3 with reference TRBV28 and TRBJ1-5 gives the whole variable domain DVKVTQSSRYLVKRTGEKVFLECVQDMDHENMFWYRQDPGLGLRLIYFSYDVKMKEKGDIPEGYSVSREKKERFSLILESASTNQTSMYLCASSPYLGGDNQPQHFGDGTRLSIL.

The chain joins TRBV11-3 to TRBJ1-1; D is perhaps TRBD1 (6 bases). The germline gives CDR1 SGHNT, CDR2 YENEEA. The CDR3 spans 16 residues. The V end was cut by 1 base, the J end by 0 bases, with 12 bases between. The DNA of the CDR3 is TGTGCCAGCAGCTTAGCCCAGGGGCCTTTGAACACTGAAGCTTTCTTT. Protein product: CASSLAQGPLNTEAFF.

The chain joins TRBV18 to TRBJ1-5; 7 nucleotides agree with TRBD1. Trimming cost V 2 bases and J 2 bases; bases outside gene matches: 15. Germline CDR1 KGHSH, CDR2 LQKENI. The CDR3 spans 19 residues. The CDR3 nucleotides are TGTGCCAGCTCACCAAGACAGGGTGCTATAGGACCTGGCAATCAGCCCCAGCATTTT. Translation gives CASSPRQGAIGPGNQPQHF.

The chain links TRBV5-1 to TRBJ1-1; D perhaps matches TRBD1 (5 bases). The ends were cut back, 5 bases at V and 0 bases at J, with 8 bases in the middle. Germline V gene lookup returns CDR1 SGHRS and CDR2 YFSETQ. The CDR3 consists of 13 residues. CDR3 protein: CASRTGVNTEAFF. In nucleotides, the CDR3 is TGCGCCAGCAGGACGGGGGTGAACACTGAAGCTTTCTTT.

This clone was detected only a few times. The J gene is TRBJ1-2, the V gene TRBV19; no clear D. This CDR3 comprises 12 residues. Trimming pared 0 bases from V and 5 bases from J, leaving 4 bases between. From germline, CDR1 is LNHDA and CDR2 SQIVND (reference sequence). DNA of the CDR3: TGTGCCAGTAGTATAGATCAATATGGCTACACCTTC. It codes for CASSIDQYGYTF. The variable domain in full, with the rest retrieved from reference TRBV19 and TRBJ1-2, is DGGITQSPKYLFRKEGQNVTLSCEQNLNHDAMYWYRQDPGQGLRLIYYSQIVNDFQKGDIAEGYSVSREKKESFPLTVTSAQKNPTAFYLCASSIDQYGYTFGSGTRLTVV.

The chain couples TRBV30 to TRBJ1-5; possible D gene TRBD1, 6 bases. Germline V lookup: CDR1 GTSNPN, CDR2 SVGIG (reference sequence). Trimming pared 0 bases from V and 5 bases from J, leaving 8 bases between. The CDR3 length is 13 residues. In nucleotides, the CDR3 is TGTGCCTGGAGTGTAGGGGGTGATCAGCCCCAGCATTTT. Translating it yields CAWSVGGDQPQHF.

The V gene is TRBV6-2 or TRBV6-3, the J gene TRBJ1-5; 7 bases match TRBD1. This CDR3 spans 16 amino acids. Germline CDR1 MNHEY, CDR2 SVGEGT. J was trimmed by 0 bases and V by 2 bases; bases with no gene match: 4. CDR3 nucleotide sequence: TGTGCCAGCAGTTACGCGGGACAGACTAGCAATCAGCCCCAGCATTTT. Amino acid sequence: CASSYAGQTSNQPQHF.

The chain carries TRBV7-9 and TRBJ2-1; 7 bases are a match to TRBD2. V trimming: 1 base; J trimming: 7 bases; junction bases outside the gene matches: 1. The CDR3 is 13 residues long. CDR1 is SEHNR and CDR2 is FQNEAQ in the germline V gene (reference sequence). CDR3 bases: TGTGCCAGCAGCTTAGTGGGGGGGAATGAGCAGTTCTTC. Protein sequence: CASSLVGGNEQFF.

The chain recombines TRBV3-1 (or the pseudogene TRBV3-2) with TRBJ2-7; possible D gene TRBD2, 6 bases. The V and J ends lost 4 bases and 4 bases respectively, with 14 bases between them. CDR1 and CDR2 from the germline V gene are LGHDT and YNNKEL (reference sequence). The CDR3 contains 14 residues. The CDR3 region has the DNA TGTGCCAGCAGCCCCCGGGACTTCCATTACGAGCAGTACTTC. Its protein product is CASSPRDFHYEQYF.

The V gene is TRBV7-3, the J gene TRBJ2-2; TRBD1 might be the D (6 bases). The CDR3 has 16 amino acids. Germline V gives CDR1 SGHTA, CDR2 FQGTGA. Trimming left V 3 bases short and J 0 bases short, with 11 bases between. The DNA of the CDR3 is TGTGCCAGCAGCTTCACCGGGACAACGAACACCGGGGAGCTGTTTTTT. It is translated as CASSFTGTTNTGELFF.

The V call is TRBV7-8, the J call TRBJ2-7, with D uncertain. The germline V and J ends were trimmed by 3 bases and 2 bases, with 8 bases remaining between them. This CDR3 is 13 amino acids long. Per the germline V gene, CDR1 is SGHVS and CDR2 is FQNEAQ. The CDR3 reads CASSLAETYEQYF. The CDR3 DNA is TGTGCCAGCAGCTTGGCGGAGACCTACGAGCAGTACTTC.

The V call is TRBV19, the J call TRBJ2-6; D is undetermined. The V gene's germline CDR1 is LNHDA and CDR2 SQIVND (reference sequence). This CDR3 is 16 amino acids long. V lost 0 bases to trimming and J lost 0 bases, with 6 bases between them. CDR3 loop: CASSIDASSGANVLTF. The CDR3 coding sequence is TGTGCCAGTAGTATAGATGCCAGCTCTGGGGCCAACGTCCTGACTTTC.

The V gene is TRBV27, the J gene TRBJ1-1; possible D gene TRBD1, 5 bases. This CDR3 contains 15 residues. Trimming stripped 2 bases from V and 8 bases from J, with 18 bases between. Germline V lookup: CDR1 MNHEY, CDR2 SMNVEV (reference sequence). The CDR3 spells CASSLPPGTGEEAFF. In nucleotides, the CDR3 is TGTGCCAGCAGTTTACCCCCCGGGACGGGGGAGGAAGCTTTCTTT.

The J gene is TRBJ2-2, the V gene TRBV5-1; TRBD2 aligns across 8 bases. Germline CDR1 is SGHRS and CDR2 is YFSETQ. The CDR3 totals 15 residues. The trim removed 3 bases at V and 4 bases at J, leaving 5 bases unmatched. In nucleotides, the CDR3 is TGCGCCAGCAGCTCCGGCGGGGGGATCACCGGGGAGCTGTTTTTT. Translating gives CASSSGGGITGELFF.